One and the same sample provided the 8 T cell receptor beta chains below, sequenced in a study of T cells in Graves' hyperthyroidism and ophthalmopathy. Authors of the study amplified TCR beta CDR3 regions from RNA transcripts. Using the HTBI primer set, a first-round RT-PCR was run on the TCR CDR3. TCRdb analysed the multiplex PCR reads with MiXCR anew, one entry per CDR3 protein. The data contain about 680,000 distinct CDR3 sequences, just over 35% of them singletons. Material: blood. The receptor set was obtained from a woman between 40 and 50 years old with Graves' hyperthyroidism.

This clonotype occurred many times. This sequence joins TRBV2 and TRBJ2-5; no firm D call. Trimming cost V 7 bases and J 1 base, with 13 bases left between them. The CDR3 spans 14 residues. Per the germline V gene, CDR1 is SNHLY and CDR2 is FYNNEI. CDR3 coding DNA: TGTGCCAGCATCCTAAGAAGGTCCCAAGAGACCCAGTACTTC. Residues: CASILRRSQETQYF.

V is TRBV7-9 and J is TRBJ1-1; D may be TRBD1 (6 bases). V dropped 5 bases and J dropped 3 bases, with 13 bases sitting between them. CDR1 is SEHNR, CDR2 FQNEAQ, per germline (reference sequence). This CDR3 spans 14 amino acids. The CDR3, as DNA: TGTGCCAGCAGCAGAGTGGGGGCGGACACTGAAGCTTTCTTT. It encodes CASSRVGADTEAFF.

The V gene is TRBV20-1, the J gene TRBJ2-7, with D tentatively TRBD2 (6 bases). Deletions cut 4 bases from V and 4 bases from J, with 14 bases between. Germline CDR1 and CDR2: DFQATT and SNEGSKA (reference sequence). The CDR3 is made up of 13 amino acids. The CDR3, as DNA: TGCAGTGCTACCCGGGACTGGGGTTACGAGCAGTACTTC. This sequence encodes CSATRDWGYEQYF.

This clonotype was found many times. V usage is TRBV27 and J usage is TRBJ1-6; TRBD1 matches 7 bases. The V and J ends lost 5 bases and 14 bases, in that order; junction bases with no gene match: 12. Germline assignment: CDR1 MNHEY and CDR2 SMNVEV (reference sequence). The CDR3 sequence is 14 residues long. The CDR3 is CASSVNRGARSLHF. The CDR3 DNA follows: TGTGCCAGCAGTGTGAACAGGGGCGCACGGTCCCTCCACTTT.

The gene calls are TRBV5-1 and TRBJ1-4; maybe TRBD1 (6 bases). From germline, CDR1 is SGHRS and CDR2 YFSETQ. V lost 4 bases and J 4 bases, leaving 14 bases between the germline ends. There are 15 residues in the CDR3. The CDR3 sequence: CASSLGQRGNEKLFF. Here the CDR3 DNA reads TGCGCCAGCAGCCTAGGACAGCGCGGTAATGAAAAACTGTTTTTT.

The rearrangement joins TRBV6-6 to TRBJ1-1; possibly TRBD1 for D (6 bases). V shed 2 bases and J shed 4 bases, with 11 bases lying between them. The CDR3 has 14 amino acids. Germline V CDR1 and CDR2: MNHNY, SVGAGI (reference sequence). The CDR3 nucleotides read TGTGCCAGCAGTTACGCGCCCAGGGGCACTGAAGCTTTCTTT. Translating gives CASSYAPRGTEAFF.

This chain connects TRBV7-2 to TRBJ1-5; D may be TRBD1 (5 bases). CDR1 SGHTA and CDR2 FQGNSA come from the germline V gene. This CDR3 has 16 residues. The germline V and J ends were trimmed by 6 bases and 2 bases, with 17 bases remaining between them. This CDR3 reads CASSKWGRAGNQPQHF. The CDR3 DNA reads TGTGCCAGCAGTAAATGGGGCAGGGCGGGCAATCAGCCCCAGCATTTT.

The chain links TRBV6-4 to TRBJ1-5; D ambiguous. The CDR3 contains 14 residues. V was clipped by 8 bases and J by 6 bases, with 17 bases between them. Germline loops: CDR1 MRHNA, CDR2 SNTAGT. The CDR3 nucleotides read TGTGCCAGCTCTCGGACTCCCGGTGGTCAGCCCCAGCATTTT. Translation: CASSRTPGGQPQHF.